A single sample gave rise to the 19 T cell receptor beta chains below, sequenced in a study of blood T cell repertoires in COVID-19. Assay: immunoSEQ multiplex PCR; the TCRdb copy retains only in-frame clones and omits some. The repertoire holds about half a million clones, with roughly 88% as singletons. Sequencing input: peripheral blood. The receptor source for this set is a human donor in a cohort sampled during active COVID-19.

The V gene is TRBV10-3, the J gene TRBJ2-3; 11 bases map to TRBD2. The CDR3 contains 13 residues. Germline V gives CDR1 ENHRY, CDR2 SYGVKD. Trimming took 10 bases from V and 7 from J; bases not matched to a gene: 7. The CDR3 loop reads CATTGTSGNTQYF. The CDR3, as DNA: TGTGCCACCACGGGGACTAGCGGTAATACGCAGTATTTT.

This clone was observed a few times. This rearrangement joins TRBV3-1 (or the pseudogene TRBV3-2) to TRBJ1-5, with D perhaps matching TRBD1 (5 bases). CDR3 size: 13 residues. V gave up 3 bases and J gave up 7 bases, with 10 bases separating them. CDR1 is LGHDT, CDR2 YNNKEL, per germline (reference sequence). The CDR3 reads CASSHGGKQPQHF. In nucleotides, the CDR3 is TGTGCCAGCAGCCACGGGGGGAAACAGCCCCAGCATTTT.

V and J are TRBV5-1 and TRBJ1-2; TRBD1 aligns across 7 bases. The CDR3 is 15 amino acids. J lost 0 bases, V lost 4 bases, and 6 bases had no gene match. The germline CDR1 and CDR2 sequences are SGHRS and YFSETQ. The CDR3 DNA reads TGCGCCAGCAGCCCAGGGACAGTACCTAACTATGGCTACACCTTC. Encoded protein: CASSPGTVPNYGYTF.

The genes are TRBV30 and TRBJ2-5; 7 positions match TRBD1. The V gene end was trimmed by 1 base and the J gene end by 7 bases; junction bases not matched to a gene: 6. Germline V CDR1 and CDR2: GTSNPN, SVGIG (reference sequence). This CDR3 has 13 residues. The CDR3 here is CAWSGTGSGTQYF. CDR3 in DNA: TGTGCCTGGAGTGGGACAGGATCGGGGACCCAGTACTTC.

The genes are TRBV6-1 and TRBJ2-5; no firm D call. CDR1 and CDR2 (germline): MNHNS, SASEGT. CDR3 length: 13 amino acids. V lost 1 base to trimming and J lost 5 bases, with 8 bases between them. The CDR3 nucleotides are TGTGCCAGCAGTGAAGGGGCGTGGGAGACCCAGTACTTC. Translation gives CASSEGAWETQYF.

V and J are TRBV11-2 and TRBJ1-3, with 9 bases matching TRBD1. V lost 7 bases to trimming and J lost 4 bases; unmatched junction nucleotides: 5. Germline assignment: CDR1 SGHAT and CDR2 FQNNGV. This CDR3 comprises 14 residues. The chain's CDR3 is CASTPTGGGNTIYF. DNA of the CDR3: TGTGCCAGCACCCCGACAGGGGGGGGAAACACCATATATTTT.

This chain connects TRBV28 to TRBJ2-1; tentative D call: TRBD1 (5 bases). Germline assignment: CDR1 MDHEN and CDR2 SYDVKM. The CDR3 is 16 residues long. V gave up 1 base and J gave up 4 bases, with 14 bases separating them. CDR3 loop: CASSLFGAGKYNEQFF. CDR3 sequence (DNA): TGTGCCAGCAGTTTATTTGGGGCAGGGAAGTACAATGAGCAGTTCTTC.

The rearrangement uses TRBV11-2 and TRBJ2-1; 10 bases agree with TRBD2. V was clipped by 4 bases and J by 9 bases; unmatched bases: 12. Germline V lookup: CDR1 SGHAT, CDR2 FQNNGV. CDR3 length equals 16 residues. CDR3 coding DNA: TGTGCCAGCAGCTCCACCCGGCTAGCGGGAGCCACTGAGCAGTTCTTC. This gives the protein CASSSTRLAGATEQFF.

The gene calls are TRBV15 and TRBJ2-3; 13 bases are a match to TRBD2. The ends lost 0 bases at V and 2 bases at J; junction bases unmatched: 5. Per germline, CDR1 LNHNV and CDR2 YYDKDF (reference sequence). The CDR3 totals 18 residues. CDR3 sequence (DNA): TGTGCCACCAGCAGAGAACTAGCGGGGGGGTTTAACACAGATACGCAGTATTTT. This gives the protein CATSRELAGGFNTDTQYF. The whole variable domain, filled in from reference TRBV15 and TRBJ2-3, reads DAMVIQNPRYQVTQFGKPVTLSCSQTLNHNVMYWYQQKSSQAPKLLFHYYDKDFNNEADTPDNFQSRRPNTSFCFLDIRSPGLGDTAMYLCATSRELAGGFNTDTQYFGPGTRLTVL.

V and J are TRBV20-1 and TRBJ2-1, with D uncertain. The CDR3 is made up of 15 amino acids. The V gene lost 3 bases and the J gene lost 4 bases, with 16 bases spanning the gap. CDR1 is DFQATT and CDR2 is SNEGSKA in the germline V gene (reference sequence). In DNA, the CDR3 is TGCAGTGCTAGTACGGCAGCGTCGTGGTACAATGAGCAGTTCTTC. It yields the protein CSASTAASWYNEQFF.

The chain is built from TRBV30 and TRBJ2-7; TRBD1 agrees at 9 bases. This CDR3 is 13 amino acids long. CDR1 and CDR2 from the germline V gene are GTSNPN and SVGIG (reference sequence). V shed 1 base and J 4 bases; nucleotides not matched to a gene: 2. As DNA, the CDR3 is TGTGCCTGGAGTGAGGGACAGGGATACGAGCAGTACTTC. Protein sequence: CAWSEGQGYEQYF.

The chain uses TRBV11-3 and TRBJ2-4; no reliable D call. The V gene lost 5 bases and the J gene lost 4 bases, with 9 bases spanning the gap. This CDR3 comprises 13 residues. Germline CDR1 SGHNT, CDR2 YENEEA. DNA for the CDR3: TGTGCCAGCAGCCAGGCAGAGAAAAACATTCAGTACTTC. Translated: CASSQAEKNIQYF.

The sample holds a few counts of this clone. V is TRBV6-1 and J is TRBJ2-1, with 12 bases that match TRBD2. This CDR3 is built from 15 residues. CDR1 MNHNS and CDR2 SASEGT come from the germline V gene. V lost 1 base and J lost 8; bases outside the gene matches: 3. The CDR3 protein is CASSEGLAGADEQFF. The CDR3 DNA reads TGTGCCAGCAGTGAAGGACTAGCGGGAGCGGATGAGCAGTTCTTC.

V usage is TRBV11-2 and J usage is TRBJ1-4; no definite D call. Per the germline V gene, CDR1 is SGHAT and CDR2 is FQNNGV. The CDR3 length is 17 residues. The ends were cut back, 4 bases at V and 2 bases at J, with 17 bases in the middle. CDR3 sequence (DNA): TGTGCCAGCAGCTATAGCCCCGGGAGGCCCACTAATGAAAAACTGTTTTTT. Translation gives CASSYSPGRPTNEKLFF.

The chain couples TRBV5-6 to TRBJ2-5; D gene ambiguous. V was cut by 0 bases and J by 1 base, with 7 bases left in between. Germline loops: CDR1 SGHDT, CDR2 YYEEEE. There are 14 residues in the CDR3. CDR3 amino acids: CASSLDRPQETQYF. CDR3 coding DNA: TGTGCCAGCAGCTTGGACAGACCCCAAGAGACCCAGTACTTC.

The chain recombines TRBV7-9 with TRBJ1-1; tentatively, D is TRBD1 (6 bases). Germline V gene sequence: CDR1 SEHNR, CDR2 FQNEAQ (reference sequence). This CDR3 spans 15 amino acids. V was clipped by 10 bases and J by 0 bases, with 18 bases between them. The CDR3 region has the DNA TGTGCCAAGTATCCCCTGGGACATCTGAACACTGAAGCTTTCTTT. As protein: CAKYPLGHLNTEAFF.

V gene TRBV30 combines with J gene TRBJ2-3; D might be TRBD1 (6 bases). The CDR3 has 15 residues. Germline assignment: CDR1 GTSNPN and CDR2 SVGIG (reference sequence). Trimming cost V 0 bases and J 0 bases, with 10 bases left between them. The CDR3 spells CAWSVTGPSTDTQYF. As DNA, the CDR3 is TGTGCCTGGAGTGTTACAGGGCCCAGCACAGATACGCAGTATTTT.

This rearrangement joins TRBV21-1 to TRBJ2-7; TRBD2, the D gene given by the table, was not confirmed from the DNA. TRBV21-1 is deemed a pseudogene. The CDR3 is 16 amino acids. CDR3 DNA: TGTGCCAGCAGCAAAGTCCGGGAGCGGGATCCCTACGAGCAGTACTTC. Translated: CASSKVRERDPYEQYF.

The chain joins TRBV19 to TRBJ2-2, with TRBD1 identical over 7 bases. J lost 2 bases, V lost 6 bases, and 6 bases had no gene match. This CDR3 is built from 15 residues. Germline loops: CDR1 LNHDA, CDR2 SQIVND (reference sequence). Here the CDR3 reads CASSSDRVNTGELFF. The CDR3 DNA reads TGTGCCAGTAGCAGTGACAGGGTAAACACCGGGGAGCTGTTTTTT.